Listed here are 10 T cell receptor beta chains from one sample, sequenced in a study of shared clonotypes between healthy human individuals. Data came from immunoSEQ multiplex PCR; TCRdb stores just in-frame clones and leaves some out. Here the sample spans some 630,000 clones, about two thirds being singletons. The sequenced material came from memory CD4+ T cells sorted from blood. Subset denoted: CD45RA-negative fraction. Receptor source: a woman in her thirties in good health.

A few counts support this clone. This sequence joins TRBV30 and TRBJ1-2; D is ambiguous. Between the trimmed V and J ends, which lost 3 bases and 4 bases, there was a span of 12 bases. Germline assignment: CDR1 GTSNPN and CDR2 SVGIG (reference sequence). The CDR3 spans 13 residues. As DNA, the CDR3 is TGTGCCTGGAGGCGGGGTAGGTCCTATGGCTACACCTTC. Its protein product is CAWRRGRSYGYTF.

The chain recombines TRBV4-1 with TRBJ2-7; TRBD2 matches at 11 bases. Trimming cost V 4 bases and J 5 bases; bases outside gene matches: 7. Germline V gene data show CDR1 as MGHRA and CDR2 as YSYEKL. The CDR3 is made up of 15 amino acids. The DNA of the CDR3 is TGCGCCAGCAGCCCAATGACTAGCGGGACAAACGAGCAGTACTTC. Protein product: CASSPMTSGTNEQYF.

The chain carries TRBV7-2 and TRBJ1-1, with 8 positions matching TRBD1. V lost 5 bases to trimming and J lost 5 bases; unmatched junction nucleotides: 7. CDR1 and CDR2 (germline): SGHTA, FQGNSA. The CDR3 totals 14 residues. The CDR3 sequence: CASSQSGGRTEAFF. The CDR3 nucleotides are TGTGCCAGCAGCCAATCAGGGGGCCGGACTGAAGCTTTCTTT.

The chain employs TRBV10-3 and TRBJ1-4, with 7 bases matching TRBD1. After removal of 10 bases from V and 0 bases from J, the junction contained 11 bases not matched to a gene. Germline V CDR1 and CDR2: ENHRY, SYGVKD. The CDR3 is made up of 16 amino acids. Here the CDR3 reads CATGGEGSSTNEKLFF. Written as DNA, the CDR3 is TGTGCCACAGGGGGGGAAGGGTCGTCAACTAATGAAAAACTGTTTTTT.

J is TRBJ2-3 and V is TRBV4-2; TRBD2 might be the D (6 bases). The germline V gene encodes CDR1 LGHNA and CDR2 YNFKEQ. CDR3 length: 15 amino acids. The V gene lost 0 bases and the J gene lost 5 bases, with 12 bases spanning the gap. The CDR3 is CASSQERSGGDTQYF. CDR3 sequence (DNA): TGTGCCAGCAGCCAAGAGCGTTCCGGGGGAGATACGCAGTATTTT.

The chain uses TRBV5-1 and TRBJ1-1, with 8 nucleotides matching TRBD1. Germline trimming cut 3 bases from V and 2 bases from J; bases unmatched to any gene: 6. This CDR3 is built from 15 residues. Germline V gene sequence: CDR1 SGHRS, CDR2 YFSETQ. DNA for the CDR3: TGCGCCAGCAGCTCAAGGACAGGGCACAACACTGAAGCTTTCTTT. As protein: CASSSRTGHNTEAFF.

The gene calls are TRBV5-4 and TRBJ2-5, with 8 bases fitting TRBD1. V was clipped by 4 bases and J by 2 bases; unmatched bases: 4. The CDR3 consists of 14 residues. CDR1 SGHNT and CDR2 YYREEE come from the germline V gene (reference sequence). DNA for the CDR3: TGTGCCAGCAGCACTGGACAGGGACAAGAGACCCAGTACTTC. Protein sequence: CASSTGQGQETQYF.

The CDR3 coding sequence is TGCAGCGTTATCTGGACAGGATCGAACACCGGGGAGCTGTTTTTT. Protein product: CSVIWTGSNTGELFF. The chain joins TRBV29-1 to TRBJ2-2, with 7 bases that match TRBD1. With V trimmed by 5 bases and J by 0 bases, 6 bases remained unmatched. The CDR3 has 15 residues. CDR1 and CDR2 (germline): SQVTM, ANQGSEA.

Written as DNA, the CDR3 is TGTGCCAGCAGCTTAGATCCTAGCGGGAAGAATGAGCAGTTCTTC. Amino acid sequence: CASSLDPSGKNEQFF. V is TRBV7-8 and J is TRBJ2-1; 9 bases align to TRBD2. Trimming removed 1 base from V and 7 bases from J; junction bases left unmatched: 5. The germline V gene encodes CDR1 SGHVS and CDR2 FQNEAQ. The CDR3 runs to 15 residues.

This clone has a single count. The chain combines TRBV28 with TRBJ2-3, with 7 bases matching TRBD1. This CDR3 is 14 amino acids long. Germline CDR1 reads MDHEN; CDR2 reads SYDVKM. Trimming took 5 bases from V and 4 from J; bases not matched to a gene: 6. CDR3 DNA sequence: TGTGCCAGCAGTCACCCGACAGGGCCAGATACGCAGTATTTT. Residues: CASSHPTGPDTQYF.